Sequencing of this T cell receptor delta chain was carried out in a study of gammadelta T cells in human blood. This clone is classed as medium-sized. The antigen is not known. TCRdb re-processed the RT-PCR reads using CATT. This repertoire shows approximately 2,000 delta-chain clones, roughly 2.7% found once; its top ten account for roughly 20%. V was shortened by 0 bases and J by 0 bases, with 17 bases between the two germline ends. This CDR3 contains 20 residues. Germline-derived CDR1 and CDR2 are GEAIGNYY and EKD. Study observations and caveats: Microbial exposure reportedly appeared to drive polyclonal expansion of innate gamma-delta T cells right after birth.

This chain connects TRDV2 to TRDJ3, with TRDD3 as a possible D gene (6 bases). This clonotype was sampled from a human fetus. The sequenced material came from Vgamma9Vdelta2 gamma-delta T cells from fetal blood. The CDR3 nucleotides are TGTGCCTGTGACACCATTACTGGGACCTACAGCTCCTGGGACACCCGACAGATGTTTTTC. Encoded protein: CACDTITGTYSSWDTRQMFF.